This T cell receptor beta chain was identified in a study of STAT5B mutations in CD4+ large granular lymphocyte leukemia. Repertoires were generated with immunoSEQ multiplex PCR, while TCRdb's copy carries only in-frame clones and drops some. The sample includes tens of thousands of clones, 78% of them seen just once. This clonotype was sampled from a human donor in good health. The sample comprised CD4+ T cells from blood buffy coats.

The CDR3 spells CASSVGPGGQGEVKLFF. DNA of the CDR3: TGTGCCAGCAGCGTAGGACCGGGGGGACAGGGTGAGGTAAAACTGTTTTTT. The chain carries TRBV9 and TRBJ1-4; 9 nucleotides match TRBD1. Germline loops: CDR1 SGDLS, CDR2 YYNGEE. V lost 0 bases to trimming and J lost 10 bases; unmatched junction nucleotides: 13. This CDR3 is built from 17 residues.